Following are 5 T cell receptor beta chains from one sample sequenced in a study of beta chain features in type 1 diabetes. Expressed TCRB transcripts were sequenced because the isolated RNA had all been reverse transcribed beforehand. TCRdb's table, derived via immunoSEQ multiplex PCR, lists solely in-frame clones and lacks some. The sample includes around 300,000 clones, roughly 15% of them seen just once. The sample taken for sequencing was central memory CD4+ T cells from blood. The receptors stem from a man aged 25 to 40 in good health.

The chain is built from TRBV11-1 and TRBJ2-2; possible D gene TRBD1, 6 bases. Trimming stripped 5 bases from V and 6 bases from J, with 13 bases between. From germline, CDR1 is SGHAT and CDR2 FQDESV (reference sequence). CDR3 size: 14 residues. CDR3: CASSVQGWAGELFF. In DNA form, the CDR3 reads TGTGCCAGCAGCGTACAGGGTTGGGCCGGGGAGCTGTTTTTT.

The rearrangement joins TRBV4-1 to TRBJ1-3, with D unclear. This CDR3 contains 12 residues. CDR1 and CDR2 from the germline V gene are MGHRA and YSYEKL. Trimming cost V 5 bases and J 4 bases, with 6 bases left between them. In DNA form, the CDR3 reads TGCGCCAGCAGCACCGAGGGAAACACCATATATTTT. Amino acid sequence: CASSTEGNTIYF.

For the CDR3, the DNA is TGTGCCAGTTCGACTATGAGACAGGGTATAGCTTTCTTT. Amino acids: CASSTMRQGIAFF. The V and J genes are TRBV19 and TRBJ1-1; 7 bases fit TRBD1. Germline assignment: CDR1 LNHDA and CDR2 SQIVND (reference sequence). This CDR3 has 13 amino acids. The V segment lost 8 bases and the J segment 10 bases; nucleotides outside the gene matches: 13.

The chain joins TRBV15 to TRBJ1-3, with 9 bases aligning to TRBD1. The CDR3 runs to 16 residues. With V trimmed by 3 bases and J by 4 bases, 7 bases remained unmatched. Germline V gene data show CDR1 as LNHNV and CDR2 as YYDKDF (reference sequence). CDR3 residues: CATSRDPGTGGNTIYF. In nucleotides, the CDR3 is TGTGCCACCAGCAGGGACCCTGGGACAGGGGGAAACACCATATATTTT. The full variable domain, with the rest looked up from reference TRBV15 and TRBJ1-3, is DAMVIQNPRYQVTQFGKPVTLSCSQTLNHNVMYWYQQKSSQAPKLLFHYYDKDFNNEADTPDNFQSRRPNTSFCFLDIRSPGLGDTAMYLCATSRDPGTGGNTIYFGEGSWLTVV.

In regard to this clone: A much bigger clone sits one base away, suggesting this may be a read error. V and J are TRBV2 and TRBJ2-1; no clear D gene. The CDR3 runs to 11 residues. V was trimmed by 6 bases and J by 4 bases, leaving 4 bases between them. CDR1 is SNHLY, CDR2 FYNNEI, per germline. The CDR3 DNA reads TGTGCCAGCAGCCAGTACAATGAGCAGTTCTTC. Encoded protein: CASSQYNEQFF.